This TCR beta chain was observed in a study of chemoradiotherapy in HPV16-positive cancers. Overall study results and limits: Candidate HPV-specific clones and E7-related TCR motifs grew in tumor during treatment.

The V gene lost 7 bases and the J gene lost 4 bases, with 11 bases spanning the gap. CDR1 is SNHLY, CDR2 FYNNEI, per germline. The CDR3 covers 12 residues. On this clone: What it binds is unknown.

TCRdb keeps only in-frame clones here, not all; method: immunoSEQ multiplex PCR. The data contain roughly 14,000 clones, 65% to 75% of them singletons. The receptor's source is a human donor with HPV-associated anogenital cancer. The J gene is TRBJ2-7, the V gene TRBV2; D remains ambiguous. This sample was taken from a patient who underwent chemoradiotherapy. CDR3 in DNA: TGTGCCAGCACTCTAAGGAGATACGAGCAGTACTTC. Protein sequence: CASTLRRYEQYF.